This T cell receptor beta chain originates from a study of blood T cell repertoires in COVID-19. Study details: Whether acute or convalescent, the COVID-19 samples came from the United States, Italy and Spain.

Libraries were prepared by immunoSEQ multiplex PCR; TCRdb keeps only in-frame clonotypes and omits some of them. The sample yields nearly 80,000 clones, 80% to 85% seen once. CDR3 length: 16 amino acids. Germline trimming cut 3 bases from V and 0 bases from J; bases unmatched to any gene: 7. CDR1 and CDR2 from the germline V gene are SGHTA and FQGNSA. This chain links TRBV7-2 with TRBJ2-7, with TRBD1 matching over 8 bases. This clonotype was sampled from a woman in her 70s with acute or convalescent COVID-19. The sample consisted of peripheral blood. The CDR3 loop reads CASSFWTGPSSYEQYF. DNA for the CDR3: TGTGCCAGCAGCTTTTGGACAGGGCCCAGCTCCTACGAGCAGTACTTC.